Following are 9 T cell receptor beta chains from one sample sequenced in a study of molecular identifiers for immune sequencing clone quantification. TCRdb re-called the PCR reads through MiXCR, storing one row per CDR3 protein. Of 460,000 or so distinct CDR3 sequences detected, about 25% appear once; the ten largest clones hold 0.7% to 0.9%. The sample was naive CD8+ T cells from blood, with Jurkat cell RNA spiked in. Subset described: FACS-sorted CD8+CD4-CCR7+CD45RA+ naive T cells. The receptors come from a human donor in good health. Some libraries in this study had Jurkat cell RNA spiked in.

This clonotype was seen at least ten times. The rearrangement joins TRBV13 to TRBJ2-5; tentative D call: TRBD1 (6 bases). Germline CDR1 is PRHDT and CDR2 is FYEKMQ (reference sequence). The V gene lost 4 bases and the J gene lost 2 bases, with 11 bases spanning the gap. CDR3 length: 14 amino acids. CDR3 nucleotides: TGTGCCAGCAGCTCAAGGACAGCTCAAGAGACCCAGTACTTC. It encodes CASSSRTAQETQYF.

The V and J genes are TRBV6-5 and TRBJ2-3, with D unresolved. Trimming left V 0 bases short and J 0 bases short, with 10 bases between. CDR3 length: 16 amino acids. Looked up from germline, CDR1 is MNHEY and CDR2 is SVGAGI. CDR3 sequence: CASSYSLQWSTDTQYF. The CDR3 nucleotides are TGTGCCAGCAGTTACTCTCTACAGTGGAGCACAGATACGCAGTATTTT.

The CDR3 nucleotides are TGTGCCAGCAGTCCCATCGGACAGAGTAGTCAGCCCCAGCATTTT. Its translation: CASSPIGQSSQPQHF. The chain links TRBV27 to TRBJ1-5, with a weak D call TRBD1 (6 bases). The germline V and J ends were trimmed by 5 bases and 6 bases, with 17 bases remaining between them. The CDR3 runs 15 residues. CDR1 is MNHEY, CDR2 SMNVEV, per germline (reference sequence).

This clonotype was seen only a few times. The V and J genes are TRBV20-1 and TRBJ1-3, with a tentative D call TRBD1 (5 bases). The V gene's germline CDR1 is DFQATT and CDR2 SNEGSKA (reference sequence). This CDR3 has 18 residues. Trimming took 2 bases from V and 0 from J, leaving 20 bases between them. The CDR3 DNA sequence: TGCAGTGCTAGACAACCCAGGGACTTCCTGAGCTCTGGAAACACCATATATTTT. Translating gives CSARQPRDFLSSGNTIYF.

V gene TRBV2 combines with J gene TRBJ2-7; D remains ambiguous. Trimming took 2 bases from V and 2 from J, leaving 16 bases between them. The germline CDR1 and CDR2 sequences are SNHLY and FYNNEI. The CDR3 extends over 16 amino acids. In DNA form, the CDR3 reads TGTGCCAGCAGTGAATACGCGTGGCCGGAGACCTACGAGCAGTACTTC. This encodes CASSEYAWPETYEQYF.

For this clonotype: Since a much larger clone is just one base distant, this may be a read error. The J gene is TRBJ2-7, the V gene TRBV28; 11 bases line up with TRBD2. Germline trimming cut 3 bases from V and 10 bases from J; bases unmatched to any gene: 11. CDR3 length equals 15 residues. Germline loops: CDR1 MDHEN, CDR2 SYDVKM. CDR3 amino acids: CASSFVRLAGSDQYF. As DNA, the CDR3 is TGTGCCAGCAGTTTCGTCCGACTAGCGGGAAGCGATCAGTACTTC.

The rearrangement links TRBV12-3 or TRBV12-4 to TRBJ2-7; D not certain. The CDR3 is 12 residues long. V was clipped by 6 bases and J by 4 bases, with 10 bases between them. The CDR3 loop is CASSLRWYEQYF. The CDR3 nucleotides read TGTGCCAGCAGCCTCCGGTGGTACGAGCAGTACTTC.

The rearrangement joins TRBV5-1 to TRBJ2-3, with TRBD2 matching 10 bases. CDR1 and CDR2 (germline): SGHRS, YFSETQ. V gave up 1 base and J gave up 5 bases; unmatched junction bases: 16. The CDR3 contains 19 residues. The CDR3 spells CASSLPIPGLARQGDTQYF. The CDR3 bases are TGCGCCAGCAGCTTGCCAATCCCGGGACTAGCGAGGCAAGGAGATACGCAGTATTTT.

The gene calls are TRBV5-5 and TRBJ2-5, with D perhaps TRBD2 (5 bases). V dropped 6 bases and J dropped 4 bases, with 19 bases sitting between them. The germline V gene encodes CDR1 SGHKS and CDR2 YYEKEE (reference sequence). The CDR3 has 15 amino acids. Here the CDR3 reads CASIENGVSSETQYF. DNA of the CDR3: TGTGCCAGCATCGAAAACGGGGTCTCGTCAGAGACCCAGTACTTC.